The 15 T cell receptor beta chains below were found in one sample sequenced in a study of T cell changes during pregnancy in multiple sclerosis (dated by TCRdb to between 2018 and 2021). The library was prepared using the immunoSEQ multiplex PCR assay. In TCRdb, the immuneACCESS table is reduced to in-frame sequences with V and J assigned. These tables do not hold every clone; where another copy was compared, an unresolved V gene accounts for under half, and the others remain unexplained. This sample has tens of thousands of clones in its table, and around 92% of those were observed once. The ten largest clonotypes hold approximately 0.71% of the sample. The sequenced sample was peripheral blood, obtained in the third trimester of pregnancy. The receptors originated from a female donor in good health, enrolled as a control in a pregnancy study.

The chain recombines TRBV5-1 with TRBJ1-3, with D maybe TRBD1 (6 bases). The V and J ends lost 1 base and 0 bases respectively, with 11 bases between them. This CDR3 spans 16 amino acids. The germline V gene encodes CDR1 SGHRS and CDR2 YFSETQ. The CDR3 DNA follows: TGCGCCAGCAGCTTGCTCCTGGGGGCCTCTGGAAACACCATATATTTT. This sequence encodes CASSLLLGASGNTIYF.

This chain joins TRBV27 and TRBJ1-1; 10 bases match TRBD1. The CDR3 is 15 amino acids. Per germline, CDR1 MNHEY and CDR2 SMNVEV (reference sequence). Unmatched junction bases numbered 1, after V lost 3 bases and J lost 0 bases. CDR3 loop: CASSLGTGVNTEAFF. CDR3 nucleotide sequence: TGTGCCAGCAGTTTGGGGACAGGGGTGAACACTGAAGCTTTCTTT.

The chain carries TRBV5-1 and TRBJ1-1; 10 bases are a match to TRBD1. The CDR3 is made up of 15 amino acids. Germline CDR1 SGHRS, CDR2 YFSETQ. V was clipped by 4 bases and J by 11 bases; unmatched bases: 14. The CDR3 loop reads CASSPDGGQGDFAFF. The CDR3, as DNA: TGCGCCAGCAGCCCGGACGGAGGACAGGGGGATTTTGCTTTCTTT.

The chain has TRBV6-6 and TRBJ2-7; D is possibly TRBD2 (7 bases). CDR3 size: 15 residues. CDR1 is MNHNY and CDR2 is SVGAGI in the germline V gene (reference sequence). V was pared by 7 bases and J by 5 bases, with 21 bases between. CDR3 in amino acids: CASTPRGAGADEQYF. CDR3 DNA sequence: TGTGCCAGCACCCCCCGGGGGGCGGGAGCTGACGAGCAGTACTTC.

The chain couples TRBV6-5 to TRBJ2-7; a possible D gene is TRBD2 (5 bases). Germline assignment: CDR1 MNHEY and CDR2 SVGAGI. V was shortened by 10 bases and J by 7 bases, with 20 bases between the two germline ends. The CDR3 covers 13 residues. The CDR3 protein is CATWTPGVLEQYF. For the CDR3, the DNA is TGTGCCACTTGGACGCCCGGGGTTCTGGAGCAGTACTTC.

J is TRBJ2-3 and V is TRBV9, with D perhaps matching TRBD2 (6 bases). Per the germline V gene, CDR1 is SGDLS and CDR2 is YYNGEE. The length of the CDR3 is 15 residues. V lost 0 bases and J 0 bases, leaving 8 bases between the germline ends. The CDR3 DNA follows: TGTGCCAGCAGCGTAGCGGAGGGCAGCACAGATACGCAGTATTTT. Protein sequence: CASSVAEGSTDTQYF.

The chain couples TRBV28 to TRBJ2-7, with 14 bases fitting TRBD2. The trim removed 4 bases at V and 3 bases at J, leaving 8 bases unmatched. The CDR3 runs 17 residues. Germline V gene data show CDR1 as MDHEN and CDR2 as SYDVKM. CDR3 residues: CASSSAGTSGSVYEQYF. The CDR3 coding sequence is TGTGCCAGCAGTTCTGCCGGGACTAGCGGGAGTGTCTACGAGCAGTACTTC.

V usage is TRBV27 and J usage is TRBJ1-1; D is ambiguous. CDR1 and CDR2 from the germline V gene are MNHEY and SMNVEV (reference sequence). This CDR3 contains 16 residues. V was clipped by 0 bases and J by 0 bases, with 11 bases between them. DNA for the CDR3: TGTGCCAGCAGTTTATCGGGCCGCTCAATGAACACTGAAGCTTTCTTT. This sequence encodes CASSLSGRSMNTEAFF.

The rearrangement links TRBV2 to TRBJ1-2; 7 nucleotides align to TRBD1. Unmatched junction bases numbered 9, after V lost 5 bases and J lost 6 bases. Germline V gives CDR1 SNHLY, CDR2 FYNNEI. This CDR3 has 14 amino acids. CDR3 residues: CASSLTGKVDGYTF. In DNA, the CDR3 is TGTGCCAGCAGTTTGACAGGGAAGGTGGATGGCTACACCTTC.

CDR3 in amino acids: CASSRSGQGDGYTF. The DNA for the CDR3 is TGTGCCAGCTCACGATCGGGACAGGGAGATGGCTACACCTTC. The chain recombines TRBV18 with TRBJ1-2, with 9 positions matching TRBD1. Germline CDR1 KGHSH, CDR2 LQKENI. The CDR3 is 14 residues long. Unmatched junction bases numbered 6, after V lost 4 bases and J lost 6 bases.

CDR3 sequence (DNA): TGTGCCAGCAGCAAGTGGACGGGGGGTCCGGCTGAAGCTTTCTTT. As protein: CASSKWTGGPAEAFF. The chain recombines TRBV14 with TRBJ1-1, with D maybe TRBD1 (5 bases). V lost 5 bases to trimming and J lost 6 bases, with 19 bases between them. Germline V gene lookup returns CDR1 SGHDN and CDR2 FVKESK. The CDR3 sequence is 15 residues long. Combining the CDR3 with reference TRBV14 and TRBJ1-1 gives the whole variable domain EAGVTQFPSHSVIEKGQTVTLRCDPISGHDNLYWYRRVMGKEIKFLLHFVKESKQDESGMPNNRFLAERTGGTYSTLKVQPAELEDSGVYFCASSKWTGGPAEAFFGQGTRLTVV.

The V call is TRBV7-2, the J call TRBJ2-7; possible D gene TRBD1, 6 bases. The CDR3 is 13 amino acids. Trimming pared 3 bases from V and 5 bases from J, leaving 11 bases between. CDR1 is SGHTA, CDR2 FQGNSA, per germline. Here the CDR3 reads CASSLRQVHEQYF. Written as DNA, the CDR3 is TGTGCCAGCAGCTTGCGACAGGTCCACGAGCAGTACTTC.

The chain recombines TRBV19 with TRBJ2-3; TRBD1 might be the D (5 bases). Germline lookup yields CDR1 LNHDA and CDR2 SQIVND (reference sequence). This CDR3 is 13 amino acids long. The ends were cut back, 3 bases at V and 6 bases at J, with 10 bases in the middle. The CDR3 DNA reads TGTGCCAGTAGTATGACAGAATCCGATACGCAGTATTTT. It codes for CASSMTESDTQYF. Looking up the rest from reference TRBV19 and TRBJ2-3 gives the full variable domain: DGGITQSPKYLFRKEGQNVTLSCEQNLNHDAMYWYRQDPGQGLRLIYYSQIVNDFQKGDIAEGYSVSREKKESFPLTVTSAQKNPTAFYLCASSMTESDTQYFGPGTRLTVL.

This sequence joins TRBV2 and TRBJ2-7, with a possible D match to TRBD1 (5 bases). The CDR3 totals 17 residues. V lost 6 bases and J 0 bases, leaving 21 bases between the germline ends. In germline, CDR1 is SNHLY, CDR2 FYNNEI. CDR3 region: CASSLRYRTDSSYEQYF. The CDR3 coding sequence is TGTGCCAGCAGCTTAAGGTATCGGACCGACAGCTCCTACGAGCAGTACTTC. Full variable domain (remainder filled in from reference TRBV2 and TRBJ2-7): EPEVTQTPSHQVTQMGQEVILRCVPISNHLYFYWYRQILGQKVEFLVSFYNNEISEKSEIFDDQFSVERPDGSNFTLKIRSTKLEDSAMYFCASSLRYRTDSSYEQYFGPGTRLTVT.

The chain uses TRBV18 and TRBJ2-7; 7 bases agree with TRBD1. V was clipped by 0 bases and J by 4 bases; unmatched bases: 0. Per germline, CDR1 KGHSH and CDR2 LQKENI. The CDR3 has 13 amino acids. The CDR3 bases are TGTGCCAGCTCACCACCGACAGGGTACGAGCAGTACTTC. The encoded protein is CASSPPTGYEQYF.